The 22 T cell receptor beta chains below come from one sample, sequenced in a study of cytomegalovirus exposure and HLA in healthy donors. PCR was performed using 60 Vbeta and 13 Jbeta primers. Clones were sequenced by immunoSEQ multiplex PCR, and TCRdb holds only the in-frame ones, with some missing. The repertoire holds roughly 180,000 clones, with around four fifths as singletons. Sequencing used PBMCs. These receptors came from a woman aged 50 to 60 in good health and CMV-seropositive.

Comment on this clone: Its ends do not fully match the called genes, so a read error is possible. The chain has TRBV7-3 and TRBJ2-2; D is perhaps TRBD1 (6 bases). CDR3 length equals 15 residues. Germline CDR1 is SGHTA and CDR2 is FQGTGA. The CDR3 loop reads CASSQGRRVTGELFF. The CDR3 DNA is TGCGCCAGCAGCCAGGGGCGCCGGGTAACCGGGGAGCTGTTTTTT. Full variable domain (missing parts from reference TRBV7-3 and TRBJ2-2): GAGVSQTPSNKVTEKGKYVELRCDPISGHTALYWYRQSLGQGPEFLIYFQGTGAADDSGLPNDRFFAVRPEGSVSTLKIQRTERGDSAVYLCASSQGRRVTGELFFGEGSRLTVL.

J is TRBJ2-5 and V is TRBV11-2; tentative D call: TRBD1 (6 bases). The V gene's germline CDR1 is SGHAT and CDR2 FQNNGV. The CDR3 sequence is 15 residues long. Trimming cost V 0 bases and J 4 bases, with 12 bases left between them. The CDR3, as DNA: TGTGCCAGCAGCTTAGATGGGACATCCGGAGAGACCCAGTACTTC. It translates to CASSLDGTSGETQYF.

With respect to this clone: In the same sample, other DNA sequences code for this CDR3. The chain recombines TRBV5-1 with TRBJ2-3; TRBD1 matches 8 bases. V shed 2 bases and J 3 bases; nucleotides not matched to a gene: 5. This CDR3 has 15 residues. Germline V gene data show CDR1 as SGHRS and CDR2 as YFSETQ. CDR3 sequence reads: CASSLTGGRTDTQYF. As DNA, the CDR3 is TGCGCCAGCAGCTTAACAGGGGGACGAACAGATACGCAGTATTTT.

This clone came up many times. The CDR3 loop is CASSKAGTGYEQYF. The CDR3 DNA sequence: TGCGCCAGCAGCAAAGCCGGGACAGGCTACGAGCAGTACTTC. V usage is TRBV4-1 and J usage is TRBJ2-7; 8 bases are a match to TRBD1. Looked up from germline, CDR1 is MGHRA and CDR2 is YSYEKL. V shed 5 bases and J 3 bases; nucleotides not matched to a gene: 6. This CDR3 spans 14 amino acids.

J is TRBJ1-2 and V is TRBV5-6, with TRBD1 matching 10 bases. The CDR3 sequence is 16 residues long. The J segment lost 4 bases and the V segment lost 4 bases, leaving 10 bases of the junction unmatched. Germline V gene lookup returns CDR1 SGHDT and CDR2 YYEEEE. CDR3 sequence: CASSTQDRGRVYGYTF. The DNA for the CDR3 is TGTGCCAGCAGCACCCAAGACAGGGGGCGCGTCTATGGCTACACCTTC.

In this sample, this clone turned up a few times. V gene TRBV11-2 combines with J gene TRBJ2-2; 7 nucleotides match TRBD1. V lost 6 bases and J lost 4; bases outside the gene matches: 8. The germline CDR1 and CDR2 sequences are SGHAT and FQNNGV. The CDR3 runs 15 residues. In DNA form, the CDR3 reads TGTGCCAGCAGGGGACAGCAACCCTTCACCGGGGAGCTGTTTTTT. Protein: CASRGQQPFTGELFF.

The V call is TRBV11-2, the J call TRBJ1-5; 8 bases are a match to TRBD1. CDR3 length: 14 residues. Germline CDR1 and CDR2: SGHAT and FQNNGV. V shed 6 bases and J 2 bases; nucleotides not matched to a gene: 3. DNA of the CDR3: TGTGCCAGCAGTTTGGGACAGGGCAATCAGCCCCAGCATTTT. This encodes CASSLGQGNQPQHF.

The CDR3 reads CASSFQMNTEAFF. The CDR3 nucleotides are TGTGCCAGCAGCTTCCAGATGAACACTGAAGCTTTCTTT. This chain links TRBV5-8 with TRBJ1-1; D unclear. Germline loops: CDR1 SGHTS, CDR2 YDEGEE. The CDR3 is 13 residues long. V shed 2 bases and J shed 0 bases, with 5 bases lying between them.

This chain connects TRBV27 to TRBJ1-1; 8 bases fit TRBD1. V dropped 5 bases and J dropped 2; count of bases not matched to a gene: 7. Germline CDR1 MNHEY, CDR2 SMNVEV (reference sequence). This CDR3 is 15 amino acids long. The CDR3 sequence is CASSIGTGGNTEAFF. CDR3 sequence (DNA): TGTGCCAGCAGTATAGGGACAGGAGGAAACACTGAAGCTTTCTTT.

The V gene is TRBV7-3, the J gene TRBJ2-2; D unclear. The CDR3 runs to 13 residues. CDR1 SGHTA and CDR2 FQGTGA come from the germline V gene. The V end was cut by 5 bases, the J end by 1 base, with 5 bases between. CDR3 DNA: TGTGCCAGCAGCCAGGTGAACACCGGGGAGCTGTTTTTT. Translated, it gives CASSQVNTGELFF.

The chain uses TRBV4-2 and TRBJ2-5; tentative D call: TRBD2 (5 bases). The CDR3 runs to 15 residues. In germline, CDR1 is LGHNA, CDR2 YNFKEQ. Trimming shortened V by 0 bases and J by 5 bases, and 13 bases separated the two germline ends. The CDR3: CASSQDGRPGETQYF. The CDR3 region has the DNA TGTGCCAGCAGCCAAGATGGACGGCCGGGGGAGACCCAGTACTTC.

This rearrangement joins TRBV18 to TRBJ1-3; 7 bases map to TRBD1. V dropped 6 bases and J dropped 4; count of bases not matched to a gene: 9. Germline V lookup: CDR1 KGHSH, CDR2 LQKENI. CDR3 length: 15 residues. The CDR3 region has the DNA TGTGCCAGCTCGCCAGACAGGGCGCGGGGAAACACCATATATTTT. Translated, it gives CASSPDRARGNTIYF.

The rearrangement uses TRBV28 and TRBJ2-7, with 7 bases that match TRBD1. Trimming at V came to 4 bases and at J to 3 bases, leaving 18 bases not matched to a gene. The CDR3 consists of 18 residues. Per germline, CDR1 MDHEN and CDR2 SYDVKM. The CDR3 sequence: CASSSTGTWTTSYYEQYF. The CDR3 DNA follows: TGTGCCAGCAGTTCGACAGGGACCTGGACCACAAGTTACTACGAGCAGTACTTC.

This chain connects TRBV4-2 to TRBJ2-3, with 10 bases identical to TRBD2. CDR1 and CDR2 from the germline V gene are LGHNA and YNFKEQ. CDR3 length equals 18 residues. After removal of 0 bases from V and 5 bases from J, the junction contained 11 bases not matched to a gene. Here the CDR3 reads CASSQDWDSGGPRDTQYF. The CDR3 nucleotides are TGTGCCAGCAGCCAAGATTGGGATAGCGGGGGGCCCAGAGATACGCAGTATTTT.

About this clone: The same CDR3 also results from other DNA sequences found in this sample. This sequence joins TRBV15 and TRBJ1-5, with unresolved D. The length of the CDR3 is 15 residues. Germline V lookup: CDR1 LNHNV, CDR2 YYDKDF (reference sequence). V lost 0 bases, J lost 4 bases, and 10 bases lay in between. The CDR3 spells CATSRDPGSNQPQHF. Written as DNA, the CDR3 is TGTGCCACCAGCAGAGACCCGGGGTCTAATCAGCCCCAGCATTTT.

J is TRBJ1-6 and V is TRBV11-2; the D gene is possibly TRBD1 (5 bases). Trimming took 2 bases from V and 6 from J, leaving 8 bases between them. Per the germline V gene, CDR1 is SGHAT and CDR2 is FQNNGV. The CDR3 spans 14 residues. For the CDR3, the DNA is TGTGCCAGCAGCTTAAAACAGGTTAATTCACCCCTCCACTTT. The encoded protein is CASSLKQVNSPLHF.

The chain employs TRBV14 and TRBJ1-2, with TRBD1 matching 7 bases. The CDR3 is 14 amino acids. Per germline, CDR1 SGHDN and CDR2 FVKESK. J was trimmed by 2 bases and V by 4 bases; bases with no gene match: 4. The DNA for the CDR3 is TGTGCCAGCAGCCGGACAGGCCGGAACTATGGCTACACCTTC. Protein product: CASSRTGRNYGYTF. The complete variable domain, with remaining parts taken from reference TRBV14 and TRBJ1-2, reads EAGVTQFPSHSVIEKGQTVTLRCDPISGHDNLYWYRRVMGKEIKFLLHFVKESKQDESGMPNNRFLAERTGGTYSTLKVQPAELEDSGVYFCASSRTGRNYGYTFGSGTRLTVV.

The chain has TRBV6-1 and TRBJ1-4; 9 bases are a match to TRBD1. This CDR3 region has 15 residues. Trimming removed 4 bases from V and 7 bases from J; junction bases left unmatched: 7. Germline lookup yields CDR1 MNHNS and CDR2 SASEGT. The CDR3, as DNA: TGTGCCAGCAGTGGGGGACAGGGAGGGGGTGAAAAACTGTTTTTT. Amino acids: CASSGGQGGGEKLFF.

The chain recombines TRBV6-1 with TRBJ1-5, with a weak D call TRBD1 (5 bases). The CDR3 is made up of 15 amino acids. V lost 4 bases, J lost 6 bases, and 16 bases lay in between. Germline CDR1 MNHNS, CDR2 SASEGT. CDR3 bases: TGTGCCAGCAGTGTTGTCAGGGTGTTTATTCAGCCCCAGCATTTT. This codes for CASSVVRVFIQPQHF.

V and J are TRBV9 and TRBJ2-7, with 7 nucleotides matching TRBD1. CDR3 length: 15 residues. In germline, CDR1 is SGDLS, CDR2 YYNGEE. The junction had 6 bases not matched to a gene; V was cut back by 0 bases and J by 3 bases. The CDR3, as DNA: TGTGCCAGCAGCGTAGAGGCAGGGGGTTTCTACGAGCAGTACTTC. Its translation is CASSVEAGGFYEQYF.

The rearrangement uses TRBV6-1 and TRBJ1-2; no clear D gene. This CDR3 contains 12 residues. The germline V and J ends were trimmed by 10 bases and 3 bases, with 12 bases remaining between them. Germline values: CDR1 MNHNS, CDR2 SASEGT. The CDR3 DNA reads TGTGCCAACCAGGAGGGATACTATGGCTACACCTTC. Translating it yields CANQEGYYGYTF.

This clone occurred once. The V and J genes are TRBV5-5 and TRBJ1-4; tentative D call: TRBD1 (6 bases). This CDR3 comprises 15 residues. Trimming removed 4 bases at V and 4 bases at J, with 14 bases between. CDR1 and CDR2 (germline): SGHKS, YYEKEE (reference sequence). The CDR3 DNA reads TGTGCCAGCAGCCCCCTCCCAGGGGATAATGAAAAACTGTTTTTT. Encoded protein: CASSPLPGDNEKLFF.